A selection of T cell receptor beta chains follows, all from one sample in a study of blood T cell repertoires in COVID-19. Sequencing was performed with immunoSEQ multiplex PCR; in TCRdb, only in-frame clones are kept and a portion is missing. The sample shows 150,000 to 200,000 clones, about 91% of them seen only once. The sequenced sample consisted of PBMCs or T cells enriched from blood (not recorded which). All receptors derive from a middle-aged woman with acute COVID-19. Each CDR3 is given with its conserved first and last residue. Fields, in order: clone size, V gene, D gene, CDR3 length, J gene, CDR3 DNA, CDR3 protein. A D gene is named only where the DNA matches it firmly. A clone size is listed for some rows: how often the clone was seen (once, few, many), or a class if it is expanded.

-	TRBV11-2	TRBD2	16	TRBJ2-1	TGTGCCAGCAGCTTAGAGGGTAGCGGGGGGTGGGATGAGCAGTTCTTC	CASSLEGSGGWDEQFF
-	TRBV25-1	-	16	TRBJ2-7	TGTGCCAGCAGTGAATGGGGGGACAGAGGGTTCTACGAGCAGTACTTC	CASSEWGDRGFYEQYF
-	TRBV4-1	TRBD1	17	TRBJ1-1	TGCGCCAGCAGCCAAGATTTTACGGGACAGTTCCTTCGGGGAGCTTTCTTT	CASSQDFTGQFLRGAFF
-	TRBV3-1/TRBV3-2	-	15	TRBJ2-4	TGTGCCAGCAGCCAATACGAGACACCCTCGGACATTCAGTACTTC	CASSQYETPSDIQYF
-	TRBV9	TRBD1	15	TRBJ2-2	TGTGCCAGCAGCCCCGGGACAGGGCGGGCCGGGGAGCTGTTTTTT	CASSPGTGRAGELFF
-	TRBV13	TRBD2	17	TRBJ2-3	TGTGCCAGCAGCCCAAACTCGGGGGGGGATTCAACAGATACGCAGTATTTT	CASSPNSGGDSTDTQYF
-	TRBV10-2	TRBD2	14	TRBJ2-1	TGCGCCAGCAGTGGGACTAGCGGGAGCGATGAGCAGTTCTTC	CASSGTSGSDEQFF
many	TRBV5-4	-	13	TRBJ2-3	TGTGCCAGCAGCGCGTTTGTCGCAGATACGCAGTATTTT	CASSAFVADTQYF
-	TRBV5-4	-	13	TRBJ2-3	TGTGCCAGCAGGCCATTGGCCACAGATACGCAGTATTTT	CASRPLATDTQYF
-	TRBV2	-	14	TRBJ1-2	TGTGCCAGCAGTGAAGGAAGCGGAAACTATGGCTACACCTTC	CASSEGSGNYGYTF
-	TRBV29-1	-	14	TRBJ2-7	TGCAGCGTTCAAAAGGTACCAGGGCTTAGCGAGCAGTACTTC	CSVQKVPGLSEQYF
-	TRBV9	-	14	TRBJ1-1	TGTGCCAGCAGCGTAGATTACGGCGGCACTGAAGCTTTCTTT	CASSVDYGGTEAFF
-	TRBV18	-	15	TRBJ2-5	TGTGCCAGCTCTCTCAGACTAGTTTCAGGAGAGACCCAGTACTTC	CASSLRLVSGETQYF
-	TRBV5-6	-	18	TRBJ1-3	TGTGCCAGCAGCTTGCGGGGGGCAGAGAAGAGCTCTGGAAACACCATATATTTT	CASSLRGAEKSSGNTIYF
-	TRBV4-1	-	16	TRBJ1-1	TGCGCCAGCAGCCAAGATCCCCGGGGAAGGAACACTGAAGCTTTCTTT	CASSQDPRGRNTEAFF
-	TRBV7-6	-	15	TRBJ2-1	TGTGCCAGCAGCTTAGCGGGAGAGGGGGTCTATGAGCAGTTCTTC	CASSLAGEGVYEQFF
-	TRBV2	TRBD1	16	TRBJ1-6	TGTGCCAGCAGGGGGGGGACAGGGGCCTATAATTCACCCCTCCACTTT	CASRGGTGAYNSPLHF
once	TRBV7-3	TRBD2	18	TRBJ2-1	TGTGCCAGCAGCTTAACGGAGACTAGCGCGAAACACTACAATGAGCAGTTCTTC	CASSLTETSAKHYNEQFF
-	TRBV29-1	-	13	TRBJ1-1	TGCAGCGTTTACAGGGATGGGAACACTGAAGCTTTCTTT	CSVYRDGNTEAFF
-	TRBV19	TRBD1	14	TRBJ1-1	TGTGCCAGTAGTATCAGACAGGGGAACACTGAAGCTTTCTTT	CASSIRQGNTEAFF
once	TRBV11-2	TRBD1	16	TRBJ2-1	TGTGCCAGCAGCTTAGTGGGACAGGGCATTTACAATGAGCAGTTCTTC	CASSLVGQGIYNEQFF
-	TRBV3-1/TRBV3-2	-	14	TRBJ1-3	TGTGCCAGCAGCCCGGCAGGCTCTGGAAACACCATATATTTT	CASSPAGSGNTIYF
-	TRBV6-2/TRBV6-3	-	16	TRBJ1-1	TGTGCCAGCAGTCCCCTGGGAGGGGGTCGAGATACTGAAGCTTTCTTT	CASSPLGGGRDTEAFF
-	TRBV11-1	-	15	TRBJ2-3	TGTGCCAGCAGCCCGGACAGCTCGACATCGGATACGCAGTATTTT	CASSPDSSTSDTQYF
once	TRBV28	TRBD1	13	TRBJ1-6	TGTGCCAGCACGGACAGGGTCATTTCACCCCTCCACTTT	CASTDRVISPLHF
-	TRBV5-1	-	16	TRBJ1-3	TGCGCCAGCAGCTTGGCAGGGGCCCAAGGAGGAAACACCATATATTTT	CASSLAGAQGGNTIYF
-	TRBV4-3	TRBD2	16	TRBJ2-7	TGCGCCAGCAGCCAAGAAGTAGCGGGAGATATCTACGAGCAGTACTTC	CASSQEVAGDIYEQYF
-	TRBV2	-	16	TRBJ2-5	TGTGCCAGCAGTGAACGAAGGGGAGGAGGACAAGAGACCCAGTACTTC	CASSERRGGGQETQYF
-	TRBV6-5	TRBD2	14	TRBJ2-7	TGTGCCAGCAGTACTAGCGGTTACTCCTACGAGCAGTACTTC	CASSTSGYSYEQYF
-	TRBV7-3	TRBD2	17	TRBJ2-3	TGTGCCAGCAGCTCCTCCGGGACTAGCGGGAGCACAGATACGCAGTATTTT	CASSSSGTSGSTDTQYF
-	TRBV3-1/TRBV3-2	TRBD2	16	TRBJ2-1	TGTGCCAGCAGCCCCCGGGGGGGCCGGGGAATCAATGAGCAGTTCTTC	CASSPRGGRGINEQFF
-	TRBV20-1	-	11	TRBJ2-1	TGCAGTGCTCCCGGCGGGCTCCTGCAGTTCTTC	CSAPGGLLQFF
-	TRBV11-2	TRBD2	18	TRBJ2-1	TGTGCCAGCAGCTCTCGATTTAGGGGACTAGCGGGAGGGAATGAGCAGTTCTTC	CASSSRFRGLAGGNEQFF
-	TRBV28	TRBD2	15	TRBJ2-1	TGTGCCAGCAGTTTCGCGGGAGTAAACTACAATGAGCAGTTCTTC	CASSFAGVNYNEQFF
-	TRBV5-5	-	15	TRBJ1-4	TGTGCCAGCAGCTTGGACAGCCTTATTGGTGAAAAACTGTTTTTT	CASSLDSLIGEKLFF
-	TRBV5-1	-	13	TRBJ1-2	TGCGCCAGCAGGGACGGGACAACGTACGGCTACACCTTC	CASRDGTTYGYTF
-	TRBV6-5	TRBD1	12	TRBJ1-5	TGTGCCAGCGAGACAGGGGATCAGCCCCAGCATTTT	CASETGDQPQHF
-	TRBV28	-	14	TRBJ1-6	TGTGCCAGCAGTTTACAGGGAGGGGGTTCACCCCTCCACTTT	CASSLQGGGSPLHF
once	TRBV5-5	TRBD1	14	TRBJ1-6	TGTGCCAGCAGCTTTCGACAGGGCGATTCACCCCTCCACTTT	CASSFRQGDSPLHF
-	TRBV20-1	-	14	TRBJ1-2	TGCAGTGCTAGTCATTGGTTGGGGGGTGATGGCTACACCTTC	CSASHWLGGDGYTF
-	TRBV7-2	-	14	TRBJ2-7	TGTGCCAGCAGCCATGGGGGGGCTTGGTACGAGCAGTACTTC	CASSHGGAWYEQYF
-	TRBV2	TRBD1	15	TRBJ2-3	TGTGCCAGCAGTGAACACAGGGGGGTCACAGATACGCAGTATTTT	CASSEHRGVTDTQYF
few	TRBV9	TRBD2	16	TRBJ2-5	TGTGCCAGCAGCGTAGCGTCTAGCGGGGGACAAGAGACCCAGTACTTC	CASSVASSGGQETQYF
-	TRBV4-1	-	15	TRBJ2-7	TGCGCCAGCAGCCAAGTTCTGGACAGCCCCTACGAGCAGTACTTC	CASSQVLDSPYEQYF
-	TRBV6-5	-	15	TRBJ2-3	TGTGCCAGCAGTTACTCGGCAGGGGCCGGAGATACGCAGTATTTT	CASSYSAGAGDTQYF
-	TRBV13	TRBD1	17	TRBJ2-7	TGTGCCAGCAGCTTAGTGGGCTTAACCGGGACAGACTACGAGCAGTACTTC	CASSLVGLTGTDYEQYF
-	TRBV24-1	-	16	TRBJ1-2	TGTGCCACCAGTGATTTATGGGGGCCGGCGGCCTATGGCTACACCTTC	CATSDLWGPAAYGYTF
-	TRBV11-2	TRBD2	17	TRBJ2-1	TGTGCCAGCAGCTTAGCCCTCGGACTAGCGGGAGACAATGAGCAGTTCTTC	CASSLALGLAGDNEQFF
-	TRBV28	TRBD2	16	TRBJ2-1	TGTGCCAGCAGTAGATGGGTCGGGGGGGAGAACAATGAGCAGTTCTTC	CASSRWVGGENNEQFF
-	TRBV6-5	-	15	TRBJ1-2	TGTGCCAGCAGTTACTCCCCACAGGGTGACTATGGCTACACCTTC	CASSYSPQGDYGYTF
-	TRBV6-6	TRBD1	13	TRBJ1-2	TGTGCCAGCAGTCCCTTAGGGGGCTTTGGCTACACCTTC	CASSPLGGFGYTF
once	TRBV4-2	-	14	TRBJ2-2	TGTGCCAGCAGCCAAGATCGGGGCACCGGGGAGCTGTTTTTT	CASSQDRGTGELFF
-	TRBV27	TRBD1	16	TRBJ1-5	TGTGCCAGCAGTTTATCGGGACAGGGACGCAATCAGCCCCAGCATTTT	CASSLSGQGRNQPQHF
-	TRBV10-3	-	14	TRBJ2-7	TGTGCCATCAGTGAGCAGGGCCCACCCTACGAGCAGTACTTC	CAISEQGPPYEQYF
-	TRBV7-9	TRBD1	19	TRBJ2-6	TGTGCCAGCAGCCCAAAGACAGGGGGATTCATCTCTGGGGCCAACGTCCTGACTTTC	CASSPKTGGFISGANVLTF